This TCR beta chain was sequenced for a study of synovial regulatory T cells in juvenile arthritis. In the study overall: Treatments: a few naive, about 6 methotrexate, one methotrexate plus infliximab, one unknown. Study conclusions and caveats: iaTreg TCR repertoires were largely private across patients and partially overlapped synovial Teff and blood CPL. Blood Treg cells that were inflammation-associated showed lower TCR diversity than other blood Treg cells.

As concerns this clone: As yet, its antigen is unknown.

The protocol was immunoSEQ multiplex PCR, while the TCRdb copy is restricted to in-frame clones and leaves out a portion. This sample's clone table lists 9,000 to 10,000 clones. HLA-DR+ Treg cells made up the iaTreg subset. Median disease duration was about 7 years, range 0.2-19.1. CDR3 size: 15 residues. The nucleotide record is missing. CDR1 and CDR2 (germline): MNHNS, SASEGT. The V and J genes are TRBV6-1 and TRBJ1-2. This sequence originates from a donor between 2 and 29 years old with juvenile idiopathic arthritis. Sequenced sample: Treg cells from blood. As to subset: HLA-DR+ inflammation-associated blood Treg cells. The CDR3 reads CASSWARQGGYGYTF.